This TCR beta chain was sequenced during a study of post-analysis software for immune sequencing data. Study-wide context: Relapsing-remitting, secondary progressive and progressive-relapsing forms of multiple sclerosis all featured among disease courses. Findings of the study overall: Significantly decreased normalized Chao1 diversity was recorded for multiple sclerosis patients relative to controls. Controls had lower frequencies than patients of roughly five TRBV segments, which included TRBV5-6, TRBV5-1 and TRBV20-1.

Germline CDR1 and CDR2: DFQATT and SNEGSKA (reference sequence). The J segment lost 3 bases and the V segment lost 5 bases, leaving 8 bases of the junction unmatched. CDR3 length: 15 amino acids. TCR beta libraries were prepared from cDNA with unique molecular identifiers. Yield was 500,000 or so cDNA molecules from approximately 0.95 to 9.8 million T cells. MiXCR, run by TCRdb on the PCR reads, gives a single entry per CDR3 protein. The sample records 600,000 to 700,000 distinct CDR3 sequences, approximately 60% being singletons. With regard to this clonotype: Antigen unknown.

The TCR sequence derives from a girl under 10 years old with multiple sclerosis. The material sequenced was blood. J is TRBJ1-5 and V is TRBV20-1, with 9 bases matching TRBD1. CDR3 nucleotide sequence: TGCAGTGCTCCACGGGACAGGGCTGACAATCAGCCCCAGCATTTT. Translation gives CSAPRDRADNQPQHF.